Shown below are 9 T cell receptor beta chains from a single sample sequenced in a study of neurological immune-mediated disorders. TCRdb ran MiXCR on the 5' RACE reads and lists one entry per CDR3 protein. The sample includes roughly 70,000 distinct CDR3 sequences, under 5.5% of them seen just once. The source material was PBMCs. The receptors originated from a woman aged 70-85 years with multiple sclerosis.

The sample holds many counts of this clonotype. V gene TRBV5-6 combines with J gene TRBJ1-4; tentatively, D is TRBD1 (5 bases). V shed 4 bases and J shed 0 bases, with 13 bases lying between them. The CDR3 spans 16 residues. Germline lookup yields CDR1 SGHDT and CDR2 YYEEEE. In DNA, the CDR3 is TGTGCCAGCAGCAGGTTGACAGCAGCAACTAATGAAAAACTGTTTTTT. This codes for CASSRLTAATNEKLFF. The full variable domain, with the rest looked up from reference TRBV5-6 and TRBJ1-4, is DAGVTQSPTHLIKTRGQQVTLRCSPKSGHDTVSWYQQALGQGPQFIFQYYEEEERQRGNFPDRFSGHQFPNYSSELNVNALLLGDSALYLCASSRLTAATNEKLFFGSGTQLSVL.

This clonotype came up once. This could be a read error, since a much larger clone is one nucleotide away. The chain links TRBV7-2 to TRBJ2-4, with 8 bases aligning to TRBD2. With 4 bases clipped from V and 10 bases from J, the junction kept 12 bases outside the gene matches. This CDR3 comprises 15 residues. Germline values: CDR1 SGHTA, CDR2 FQGNSA. CDR3 in DNA: TGTGCCAGCAGCTCTTCAGCGGGAGTGGGAAAAATTCAGTACTTC. Translated: CASSSSAGVGKIQYF.

The sample holds many counts of this clonotype. The chain recombines TRBV6-2 or TRBV6-3 with TRBJ2-1; the D gene is possibly TRBD1 (6 bases). The CDR3 spans 13 residues. V was trimmed by 2 bases and J by 7 bases, leaving 9 bases between them. Germline V gives CDR1 MNHEY, CDR2 SVGEGT. Here the CDR3 reads CASSYGGSNEQFF. The CDR3, as DNA: TGTGCCAGCAGTTACGGGGGCTCGAATGAGCAGTTCTTC.

The table lists this clonotype with many counts. V gene TRBV6-5 combines with J gene TRBJ2-5; tentative D call: TRBD2 (6 bases). Germline lookup yields CDR1 MNHEY and CDR2 SVGAGI. This CDR3 contains 14 residues. V lost 0 bases and J 5 bases, leaving 10 bases between the germline ends. The CDR3 sequence: CASSYSIRGETQYF. CDR3 nucleotides: TGTGCCAGCAGTTACTCTATCCGGGGGGAGACCCAGTACTTC.

This clonotype was seen ten or more times. The CDR3 region is CASRQQGGRSYEQYF. In DNA form, the CDR3 reads TGTGCCAGCAGGCAGCAGGGGGGTCGTTCCTACGAGCAGTACTTC. This rearrangement joins TRBV28 to TRBJ2-7, with D tentatively TRBD1 (7 bases). This CDR3 has 15 residues. V was clipped by 6 bases and J by 1 base, with 16 bases between them. Germline V gene lookup returns CDR1 MDHEN and CDR2 SYDVKM.

This clonotype has a handful of counts. The chain employs TRBV12-3 or TRBV12-4 and TRBJ1-1, with TRBD1 matching 7 bases. J lost 11 bases, V lost 4 bases, and 13 bases had no gene match. The CDR3 sequence is 14 residues long. The CDR3: CASSYPETGREAFF. Here the CDR3 DNA reads TGTGCCAGCAGTTACCCGGAGACAGGGAGAGAGGCTTTCTTT.

The rearrangement joins TRBV13 to TRBJ2-7; 11 bases map to TRBD1. The CDR3 has 16 amino acids. Germline V CDR1 and CDR2: PRHDT, FYEKMQ (reference sequence). The V segment lost 2 bases and the J segment 1 base; nucleotides outside the gene matches: 4. The CDR3: CASSLRGQGVSYEQYF. CDR3 DNA: TGTGCCAGCAGCTTAAGGGGACAGGGGGTGTCCTACGAGCAGTACTTC.

This clonotype was counted many times. The genes are TRBV5-1 and TRBJ2-7, with TRBD1 matching over 8 bases. Germline CDR1 reads SGHRS; CDR2 reads YFSETQ. The CDR3 has 15 amino acids. V lost 3 bases, J lost 6 bases, and 11 bases stayed unmatched. CDR3 sequence reads: CASSSTGTGTREQYF. The CDR3 nucleotides read TGCGCCAGCAGCTCCACCGGGACAGGTACCCGCGAGCAGTACTTC.

This clonotype came up many times. The chain is built from TRBV6-2 or TRBV6-3 and TRBJ1-2; 8 nucleotides align to TRBD1. The CDR3 contains 13 residues. Germline lookup yields CDR1 MNHEY and CDR2 SVGEGT. After removal of 6 bases from V and 8 bases from J, the junction contained 8 bases not matched to a gene. As DNA, the CDR3 is TGTGCCAGCAGGCCGACAGGGGACGGCGGCTACACCTTC. It is translated as CASRPTGDGGYTF.